The 23 T cell receptor beta chains given below trace back to one sample, sequenced in a study of cytomegalovirus exposure and HLA in healthy donors. Primers: 60 Vbeta forward and 13 Jbeta reverse. The table came from immunoSEQ multiplex PCR; TCRdb's copy has only in-frame clones and leaves some out. This table holds about 130,000 clones. The sample comprised PBMCs. These receptors were taken from a man in his forties in good health and CMV-seronegative.

J is TRBJ1-1 and V is TRBV11-2; 7 positions agree with TRBD1. V lost 1 base to trimming and J lost 0 bases; unmatched junction nucleotides: 2. CDR3 length: 15 amino acids. Germline CDR1 and CDR2: SGHAT and FQNNGV. As DNA, the CDR3 is TGTGCCAGCAGCTTAGGGACAGGCTTGAACACTGAAGCTTTCTTT. Translated, it gives CASSLGTGLNTEAFF. Combining the CDR3 with reference TRBV11-2 and TRBJ1-1 gives the whole variable domain EAGVAQSPRYKIIEKRQSVAFWCNPISGHATLYWYQQILGQGPKLLIQFQNNGVVDDSQLPKDRFSAERLKGVDSTLKIQPAKLEDSAVYLCASSLGTGLNTEAFFGQGTRLTVV.

The chain links TRBV7-2 to TRBJ1-4, with TRBD1 identical over 9 bases. There are 15 residues in the CDR3. V lost 6 bases, J lost 8 bases, and 10 bases stayed unmatched. Germline CDR1 SGHTA, CDR2 FQGNSA. The chain's CDR3 is CASSQATGGAEKLFF. CDR3 bases: TGTGCCAGCAGTCAAGCCACAGGGGGCGCGGAAAAACTGTTTTTT. The whole variable domain, filled in from reference TRBV7-2 and TRBJ1-4, reads GAGVSQSPSNKVTEKGKDVELRCDPISGHTALYWYRQSLGQGLEFLIYFQGNSAPDKSGLPSDRFSAERTGGSVSTLTIQRTQQEDSAVYLCASSQATGGAEKLFFGSGTQLSVL.

The V gene is TRBV19, the J gene TRBJ2-5, with a possible D match to TRBD1 (6 bases). This CDR3 is 14 amino acids long. Trimming took off 3 bases at V and 1 base at J, with 9 bases between the two ends. Germline V gives CDR1 LNHDA, CDR2 SQIVND (reference sequence). The CDR3 loop is CASSIRGSQETQYF. The CDR3, as DNA: TGTGCCAGTAGTATCAGGGGTTCCCAAGAGACCCAGTACTTC.

The genes are TRBV7-2 and TRBJ2-7, with D possibly TRBD2 on 7 matching bases. The CDR3 is made up of 15 amino acids. In germline, CDR1 is SGHTA, CDR2 FQGNSA. V was trimmed by 1 base and J by 2 bases, leaving 12 bases between them. DNA of the CDR3: TGTGCCAGCAGCTTAGTTGAGGGGGGGACCTACGAGCAGTACTTC. Its translation: CASSLVEGGTYEQYF.

V gene TRBV5-1 combines with J gene TRBJ1-2; 10 nucleotides line up with TRBD1. This CDR3 region has 15 residues. Germline CDR1 is SGHRS and CDR2 is YFSETQ. V lost 3 bases, J lost 8 bases, and 10 bases stayed unmatched. The CDR3 loop reads CASSSGTGDSGGYTF. For the CDR3, the DNA is TGCGCCAGCAGCTCCGGGACAGGGGATTCTGGCGGCTACACCTTC.

The gene calls are TRBV20-1 and TRBJ2-1; D call uncertain. Germline V gene lookup returns CDR1 DFQATT and CDR2 SNEGSKA (reference sequence). There are 11 residues in the CDR3. V lost 4 bases and J 3 bases, leaving 4 bases between the germline ends. CDR3 sequence (DNA): TGCAGTGCTACAGGCTACAATGAGCAGTTCTTC. It specifies CSATGYNEQFF.

The V call is TRBV30, the J call TRBJ2-5, with TRBD2 matching 13 bases. The CDR3 length is 19 residues. J gave up 2 bases and V 1 base, and 13 bases lay outside the gene matches. Germline V gives CDR1 GTSNPN, CDR2 SVGIG (reference sequence). The CDR3 spells CAWSGAWTSGRGRQETQYF. In DNA, the CDR3 is TGTGCCTGGAGTGGCGCTTGGACTAGCGGGAGAGGGAGGCAAGAGACCCAGTACTTC.

This chain connects TRBV6-5 to TRBJ2-3; 11 bases are shared with TRBD2. Unmatched junction bases numbered 5, after V lost 4 bases and J lost 2 bases. The CDR3 extends over 16 amino acids. Germline CDR1 reads MNHEY; CDR2 reads SVGAGI. This CDR3 is CASSWGTSGLTDTQYF. The DNA for the CDR3 is TGTGCCAGCAGTTGGGGGACTAGCGGCCTCACAGATACGCAGTATTTT.

This CDR3 is CASQGRREAEAFF. The CDR3 DNA sequence: TGTGCCAGTCAAGGTAGGAGAGAGGCTGAAGCTTTCTTT. J is TRBJ1-1 and V is TRBV7-9, with no clear D. The length of the CDR3 is 13 residues. Germline CDR1 SEHNR, CDR2 FQNEAQ (reference sequence). V was cut by 9 bases and J by 6 bases, with 17 bases left in between.

The chain uses TRBV19 and TRBJ2-7; 8 bases map to TRBD1. Germline CDR1 is LNHDA and CDR2 is SQIVND (reference sequence). Losses at the gene ends were 6 bases for V and 6 bases for J; bases not matched to a gene: 7. The CDR3 length is 13 residues. The CDR3 DNA reads TGTGCCAGTAGAACTACAGGGGGTTTCGAGCAGTACTTC. This gives the protein CASRTTGGFEQYF.

The chain links TRBV4-1 to TRBJ2-7; 8 bases are a match to TRBD2. Germline values: CDR1 MGHRA, CDR2 YSYEKL. This CDR3 has 17 residues. The trim removed 0 bases at V and 6 bases at J, leaving 13 bases unmatched. CDR3 bases: TGCGCCAGCAGCCAAGACCGGGGGGATAGCGGGAACCTCGAGCAGTACTTC. This encodes CASSQDRGDSGNLEQYF.

The genes are TRBV28 and TRBJ1-2, with TRBD1 matching 12 bases. This CDR3 comprises 19 residues. The V and J ends lost 4 bases and 7 bases, in that order; junction bases with no gene match: 19. The germline gives CDR1 MDHEN, CDR2 SYDVKM. CDR3 region: CASSCYHPGQGALYCGYTF. In DNA, the CDR3 is TGTGCCAGCAGTTGTTACCACCCGGGACAGGGGGCATTATATTGTGGCTACACCTTC.

J is TRBJ1-4 and V is TRBV6-4; the D is unclear. V dropped 0 bases and J dropped 8 bases, with 10 bases sitting between them. Germline CDR1 is MRHNA and CDR2 is SNTAGT. This CDR3 comprises 14 residues. In nucleotides, the CDR3 is TGTGCCAGCAGTGACTCGAGACTTAGGGAAAAACTGTTTTTT. This translates into CASSDSRLREKLFF.

The chain combines TRBV11-3 with TRBJ2-2, with TRBD1 matching 12 bases. The V gene end was trimmed by 5 bases and the J gene end by 1 base; junction bases not matched to a gene: 8. This CDR3 is 18 amino acids long. Germline V gives CDR1 SGHNT, CDR2 YENEEA. The chain's CDR3 is CASSAGTGGYQNTGELFF. DNA of the CDR3: TGTGCCAGCAGCGCCGGGACAGGGGGCTATCAGAACACCGGGGAGCTGTTTTTT.

The rearrangement links TRBV7-2 to TRBJ2-4, with D possibly matching TRBD2 (6 bases). Trimming pared 5 bases from V and 3 bases from J, leaving 14 bases between. This CDR3 is 15 amino acids long. Germline loops: CDR1 SGHTA, CDR2 FQGNSA. The CDR3 spells CASSPGAGGKNIQYF. DNA for the CDR3: TGTGCCAGCAGCCCTGGGGCCGGGGGCAAAAACATTCAGTACTTC.

V usage is TRBV19 and J usage is TRBJ2-7; the D is unclear. Germline V gene lookup returns CDR1 LNHDA and CDR2 SQIVND (reference sequence). The V and J ends lost 3 bases and 3 bases respectively, with 12 bases between them. The CDR3 is 14 residues long. CDR3 sequence (DNA): TGTGCCAGTAGTATTAGGCTAGGAGACTACGAGCAGTACTTC. It encodes CASSIRLGDYEQYF.

The genes are TRBV6-6 and TRBJ2-7, with TRBD1 matching over 7 bases. After removal of 2 bases from V and 4 bases from J, the junction contained 5 bases not matched to a gene. Germline CDR1 is MNHNY and CDR2 is SVGAGI (reference sequence). This CDR3 spans 14 amino acids. CDR3: CASSYAQGNYEQYF. The CDR3 bases are TGTGCCAGCAGTTACGCACAGGGGAATTACGAGCAGTACTTC.

The chain uses TRBV6-5 and TRBJ2-3; no reliable D call. Between the trimmed V and J ends, which lost 5 bases and 2 bases, there was a span of 8 bases. The CDR3 consists of 13 residues. Per germline, CDR1 MNHEY and CDR2 SVGAGI. The CDR3 reads CASSTVATDTQYF. In nucleotides, the CDR3 is TGTGCCAGCAGTACCGTGGCCACAGATACGCAGTATTTT.

The V and J genes are TRBV7-9 and TRBJ1-2; D remains ambiguous. V lost 1 base, J lost 0 bases, and 12 bases lay in between. CDR3 length: 16 residues. Germline V lookup: CDR1 SEHNR, CDR2 FQNEAQ (reference sequence). The CDR3 loop is CASSLGSTTTNYGYTF. The CDR3 DNA follows: TGTGCCAGCAGCTTAGGCAGTACAACCACTAACTATGGCTACACCTTC.

The V gene is TRBV5-4, the J gene TRBJ1-2, with a weak D call TRBD1 (5 bases). CDR1 is SGHNT and CDR2 is YYREEE in the germline V gene (reference sequence). With 0 bases removed from V and 6 bases from J, the gap between germline ends came to 9 bases. The CDR3 length is 13 residues. The CDR3 DNA reads as TGTGCCAGCAGCTTGGCAGGGCTCGATGGCTACACCTTC. It translates to CASSLAGLDGYTF.

V and J are TRBV19 and TRBJ1-2; 7 bases are a match to TRBD1. After removal of 8 bases from V and 0 bases from J, the junction contained 9 bases not matched to a gene. This CDR3 region has 15 residues. Germline V gene sequence: CDR1 LNHDA, CDR2 SQIVND (reference sequence). The CDR3 DNA follows: TGTGCCAGTGTGGCAGGGGGATCAACTAACTATGGCTACACCTTC. This translates into CASVAGGSTNYGYTF.

The rearrangement uses TRBV19 and TRBJ2-7; the match to TRBD1 covers 8 bases. Germline trimming cut 4 bases from V and 6 bases from J; bases unmatched to any gene: 11. CDR3 length: 15 residues. In germline, CDR1 is LNHDA, CDR2 SQIVND (reference sequence). The chain's CDR3 is CASSRGLAGGGEQYF. CDR3 DNA sequence: TGTGCCAGTAGTAGGGGCTTAGCAGGGGGCGGCGAGCAGTACTTC.

The J gene is TRBJ2-3, the V gene TRBV5-1, with TRBD1 as a possible D gene (6 bases). The V gene's germline CDR1 is SGHRS and CDR2 YFSETQ. Trimming removed 0 bases at V and 1 base at J, with 15 bases between. This CDR3 is 17 amino acids long. The CDR3, as DNA: TGCGCCAGCAGCTTGGTGGTGAGGAAGGGGGGCACAGATACGCAGTATTTT. Its protein product is CASSLVVRKGGTDTQYF.